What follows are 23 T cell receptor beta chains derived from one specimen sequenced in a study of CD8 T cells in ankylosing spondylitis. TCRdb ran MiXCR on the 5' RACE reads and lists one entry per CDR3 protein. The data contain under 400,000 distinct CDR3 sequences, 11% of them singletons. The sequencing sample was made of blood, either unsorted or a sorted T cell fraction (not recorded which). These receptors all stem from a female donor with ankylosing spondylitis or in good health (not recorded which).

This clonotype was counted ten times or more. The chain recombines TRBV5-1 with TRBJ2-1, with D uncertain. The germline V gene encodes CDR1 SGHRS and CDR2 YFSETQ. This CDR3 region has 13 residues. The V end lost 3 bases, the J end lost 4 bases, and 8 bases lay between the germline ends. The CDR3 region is CASSYPQYNEQFF. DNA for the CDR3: TGCGCCAGCAGCTACCCTCAGTACAATGAGCAGTTCTTC. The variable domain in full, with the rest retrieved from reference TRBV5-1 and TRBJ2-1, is KAGVTQTPRYLIKTRGQQVTLSCSPISGHRSVSWYQQTPGQGLQFLFEYFSETQRNKGNFPGRFSGRQFSNSRSEMNVSTLELGDSALYLCASSYPQYNEQFFGPGTRLTVL.

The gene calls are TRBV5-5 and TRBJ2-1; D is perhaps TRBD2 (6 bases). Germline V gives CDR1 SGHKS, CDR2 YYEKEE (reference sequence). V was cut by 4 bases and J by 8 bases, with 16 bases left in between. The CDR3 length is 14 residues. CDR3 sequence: CASSSVRLVHEQFF. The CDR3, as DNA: TGTGCCAGCAGCAGCGTAAGACTAGTTCATGAGCAGTTCTTC.

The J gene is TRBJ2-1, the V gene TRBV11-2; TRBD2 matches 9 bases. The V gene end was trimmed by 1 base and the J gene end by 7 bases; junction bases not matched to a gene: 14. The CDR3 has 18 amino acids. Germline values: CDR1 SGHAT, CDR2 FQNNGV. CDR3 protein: CASSLVYGGRALVNEQFF. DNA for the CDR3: TGTGCCAGCAGCTTAGTTTATGGCGGGAGGGCCCTCGTAAATGAGCAGTTCTTC.

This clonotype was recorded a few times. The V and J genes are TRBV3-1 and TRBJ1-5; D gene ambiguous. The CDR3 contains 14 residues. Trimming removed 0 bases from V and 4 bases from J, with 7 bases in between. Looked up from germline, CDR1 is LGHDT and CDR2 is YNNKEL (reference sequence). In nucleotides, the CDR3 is TGTGCCAGCAGCCAAGAAGCGAGGAATCAGCCCCAGCATTTT. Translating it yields CASSQEARNQPQHF.

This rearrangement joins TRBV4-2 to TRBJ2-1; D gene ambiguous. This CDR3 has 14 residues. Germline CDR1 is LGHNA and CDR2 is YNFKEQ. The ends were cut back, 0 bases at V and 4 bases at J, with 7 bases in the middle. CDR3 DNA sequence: TGTGCCAGCAGCCAAGAAACAGCTTACAATGAGCAGTTCTTC. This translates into CASSQETAYNEQFF.

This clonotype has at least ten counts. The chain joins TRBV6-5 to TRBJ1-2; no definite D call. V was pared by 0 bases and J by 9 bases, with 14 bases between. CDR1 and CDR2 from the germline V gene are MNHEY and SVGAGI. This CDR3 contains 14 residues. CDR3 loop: CASSYSIVGTSYTF. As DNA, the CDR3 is TGTGCCAGCAGTTACTCGATCGTCGGCACGAGCTACACCTTC.

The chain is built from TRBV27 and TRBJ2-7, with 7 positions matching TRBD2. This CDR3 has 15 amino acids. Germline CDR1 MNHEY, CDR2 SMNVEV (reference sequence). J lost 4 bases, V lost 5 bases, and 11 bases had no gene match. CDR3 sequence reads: CASSPGLVSGYEQYF. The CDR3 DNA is TGTGCCAGCAGTCCCGGACTAGTGTCGGGTTACGAGCAGTACTTC.

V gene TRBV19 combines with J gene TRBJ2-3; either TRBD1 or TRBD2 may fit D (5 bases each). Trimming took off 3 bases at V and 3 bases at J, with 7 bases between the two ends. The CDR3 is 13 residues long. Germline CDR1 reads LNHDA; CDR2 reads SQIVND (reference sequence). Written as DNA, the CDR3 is TGTGCCAGTAGTATGGGGGAAACAGATACGCAGTATTTT. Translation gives CASSMGETDTQYF. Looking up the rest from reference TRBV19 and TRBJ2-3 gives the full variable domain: DGGITQSPKYLFRKEGQNVTLSCEQNLNHDAMYWYRQDPGQGLRLIYYSQIVNDFQKGDIAEGYSVSREKKESFPLTVTSAQKNPTAFYLCASSMGETDTQYFGPGTRLTVL.

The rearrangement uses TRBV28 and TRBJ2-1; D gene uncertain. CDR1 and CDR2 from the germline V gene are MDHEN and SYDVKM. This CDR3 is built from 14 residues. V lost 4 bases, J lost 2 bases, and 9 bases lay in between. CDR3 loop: CASSSTAPYNEQFF. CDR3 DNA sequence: TGTGCCAGCAGTTCAACGGCCCCCTACAATGAGCAGTTCTTC.

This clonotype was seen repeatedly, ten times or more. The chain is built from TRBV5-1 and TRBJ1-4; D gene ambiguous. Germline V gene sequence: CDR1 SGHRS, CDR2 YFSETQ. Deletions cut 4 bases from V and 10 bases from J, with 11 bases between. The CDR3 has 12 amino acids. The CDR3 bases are TGCGCCAGCAGCCTAGAAGGTGGAAAACTGTTTTTT. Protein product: CASSLEGGKLFF. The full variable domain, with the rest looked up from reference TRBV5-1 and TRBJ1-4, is KAGVTQTPRYLIKTRGQQVTLSCSPISGHRSVSWYQQTPGQGLQFLFEYFSETQRNKGNFPGRFSGRQFSNSRSEMNVSTLELGDSALYLCASSLEGGKLFFGSGTQLSVL.

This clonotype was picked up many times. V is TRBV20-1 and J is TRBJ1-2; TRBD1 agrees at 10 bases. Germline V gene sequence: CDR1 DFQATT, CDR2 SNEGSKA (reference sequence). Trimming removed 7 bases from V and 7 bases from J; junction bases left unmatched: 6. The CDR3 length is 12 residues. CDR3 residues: CSGGGTGAGYTF. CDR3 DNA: TGCAGTGGGGGCGGGACAGGGGCTGGCTACACCTTC.

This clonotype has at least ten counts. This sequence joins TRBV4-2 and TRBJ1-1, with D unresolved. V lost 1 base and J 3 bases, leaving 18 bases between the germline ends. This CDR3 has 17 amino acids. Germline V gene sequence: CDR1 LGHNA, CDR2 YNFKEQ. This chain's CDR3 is CASSQGPSGLVDTEAFF. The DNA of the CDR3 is TGTGCCAGCAGCCAAGGACCCTCTGGGTTGGTGGACACTGAAGCTTTCTTT.

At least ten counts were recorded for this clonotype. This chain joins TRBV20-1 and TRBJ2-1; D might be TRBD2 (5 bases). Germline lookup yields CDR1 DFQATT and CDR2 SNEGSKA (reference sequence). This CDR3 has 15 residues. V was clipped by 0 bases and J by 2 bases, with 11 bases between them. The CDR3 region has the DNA TGCAGTGCTAGAGAGGTGGACGGGACCTACAATGAGCAGTTCTTC. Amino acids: CSAREVDGTYNEQFF.

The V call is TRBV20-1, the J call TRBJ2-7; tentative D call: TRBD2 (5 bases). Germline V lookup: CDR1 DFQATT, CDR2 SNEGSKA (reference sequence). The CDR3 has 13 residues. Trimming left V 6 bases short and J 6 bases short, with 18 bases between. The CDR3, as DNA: TGCAGTGCGAGGGATGTCTCCTCCGCCGAGCAGTACTTC. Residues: CSARDVSSAEQYF.

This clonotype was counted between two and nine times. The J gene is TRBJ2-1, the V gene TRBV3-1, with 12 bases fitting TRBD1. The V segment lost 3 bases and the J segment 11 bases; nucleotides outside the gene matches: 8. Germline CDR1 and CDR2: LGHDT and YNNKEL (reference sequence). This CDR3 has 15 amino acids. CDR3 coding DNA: TGTGCCAGCAGCCAGGTGCTCCGGGACAGGGGGCAGCAGTTCTTC. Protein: CASSQVLRDRGQQFF.

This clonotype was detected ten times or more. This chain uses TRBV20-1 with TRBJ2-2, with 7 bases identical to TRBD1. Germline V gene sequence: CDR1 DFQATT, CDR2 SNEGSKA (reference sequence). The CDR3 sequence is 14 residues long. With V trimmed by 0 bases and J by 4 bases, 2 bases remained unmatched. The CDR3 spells CSARDSGGTGELFF. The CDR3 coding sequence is TGCAGTGCTAGAGATTCAGGGGGCACCGGGGAGCTGTTTTTT.

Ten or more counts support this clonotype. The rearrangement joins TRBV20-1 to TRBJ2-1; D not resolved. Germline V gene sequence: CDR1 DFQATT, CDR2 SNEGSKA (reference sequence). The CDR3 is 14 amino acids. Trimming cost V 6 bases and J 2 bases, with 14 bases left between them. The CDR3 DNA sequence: TGCAGTGCGAGGAGCTTATTGACCTACAATGAGCAGTTCTTC. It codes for CSARSLLTYNEQFF.

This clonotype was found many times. The CDR3 bases are TGCAGTGCTAGAGCCGAACTAGCGGGAGTTTTCGATGAGCAGTTCTTC. This translates into CSARAELAGVFDEQFF. V is TRBV20-1 and J is TRBJ2-1, with 11 bases identical to TRBD2. V gave up 1 base and J gave up 8 bases; unmatched junction bases: 10. Germline values: CDR1 DFQATT, CDR2 SNEGSKA (reference sequence). The CDR3 is made up of 16 amino acids.

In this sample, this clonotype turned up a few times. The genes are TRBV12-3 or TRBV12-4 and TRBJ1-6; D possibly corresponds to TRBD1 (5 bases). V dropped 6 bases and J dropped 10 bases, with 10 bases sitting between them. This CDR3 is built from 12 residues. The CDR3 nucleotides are TGTGCCAGCAGCCAGGGAACCTCACCCCTCCACTTT. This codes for CASSQGTSPLHF.

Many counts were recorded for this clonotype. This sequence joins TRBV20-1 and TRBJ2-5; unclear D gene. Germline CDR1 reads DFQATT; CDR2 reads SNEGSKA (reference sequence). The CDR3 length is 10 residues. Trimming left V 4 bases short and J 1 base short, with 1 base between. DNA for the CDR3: TGCAGTGCTACCCAAGAGACCCAGTACTTC. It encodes CSATQETQYF.

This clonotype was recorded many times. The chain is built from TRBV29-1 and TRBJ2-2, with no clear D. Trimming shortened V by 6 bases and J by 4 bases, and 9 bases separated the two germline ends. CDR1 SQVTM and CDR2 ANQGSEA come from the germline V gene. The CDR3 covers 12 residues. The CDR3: CSVFFSTGELFF. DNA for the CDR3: TGCAGCGTCTTTTTCAGCACCGGGGAGCTGTTTTTT.

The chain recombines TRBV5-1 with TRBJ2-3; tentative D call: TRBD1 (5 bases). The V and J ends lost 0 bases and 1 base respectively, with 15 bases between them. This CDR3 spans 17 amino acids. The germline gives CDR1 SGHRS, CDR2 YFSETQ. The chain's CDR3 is CASSLVPQGAGTDTQYF. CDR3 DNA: TGCGCCAGCAGCTTGGTCCCCCAGGGTGCGGGCACAGATACGCAGTATTTT.

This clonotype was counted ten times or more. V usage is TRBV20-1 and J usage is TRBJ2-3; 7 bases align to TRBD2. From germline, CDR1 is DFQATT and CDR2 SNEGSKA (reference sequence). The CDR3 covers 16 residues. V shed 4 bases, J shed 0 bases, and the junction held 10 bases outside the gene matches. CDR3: CSANLLASGSTDTQYF. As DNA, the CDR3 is TGCAGTGCTAACCTCCTGGCTAGCGGTAGCACAGATACGCAGTATTTT.